The T cell receptor (beta chain) under discussion was sequenced for a study of graft-versus-host responses after intestinal transplantation. Turning to the study itself: Transplants given to recipients were multivisceral, liver-intestinal, or isolated intestinal. Once they had received anti-thymocyte globulin induction, all recipients took tacrolimus and steroids for approximately three years. Study-level results: The study found high graft-versus-host to host-versus-graft clonal ratios in allografts of patients with graft-donor T cell macrochimerism.

This table comes from immunoSEQ multiplex PCR, and its TCRdb copy is limited to in-frame clones, with some not included. The data show about 98,000 clones, 86% seen once. As for this clone: The antigen is not known.

Germline lookup yields CDR1 LNHNV and CDR2 YYDKDF (reference sequence). The V and J ends lost 0 bases and 6 bases, in that order; junction bases with no gene match: 8. This CDR3 is 15 amino acids long. V gene TRBV15 combines with J gene TRBJ2-7; the match to TRBD1 covers 7 bases. The input for sequencing was PBMCs, taken 255 days after intestinal transplant. The source is a human patient who received an intestinal transplant, so some T cells may come from the graft donor. The CDR3 bases are TGTGCCACCAGCAGAGAAGGGGGCCCTGGTCGCGAGCAGTACGTC. It specifies CATSREGGPGREQYV.